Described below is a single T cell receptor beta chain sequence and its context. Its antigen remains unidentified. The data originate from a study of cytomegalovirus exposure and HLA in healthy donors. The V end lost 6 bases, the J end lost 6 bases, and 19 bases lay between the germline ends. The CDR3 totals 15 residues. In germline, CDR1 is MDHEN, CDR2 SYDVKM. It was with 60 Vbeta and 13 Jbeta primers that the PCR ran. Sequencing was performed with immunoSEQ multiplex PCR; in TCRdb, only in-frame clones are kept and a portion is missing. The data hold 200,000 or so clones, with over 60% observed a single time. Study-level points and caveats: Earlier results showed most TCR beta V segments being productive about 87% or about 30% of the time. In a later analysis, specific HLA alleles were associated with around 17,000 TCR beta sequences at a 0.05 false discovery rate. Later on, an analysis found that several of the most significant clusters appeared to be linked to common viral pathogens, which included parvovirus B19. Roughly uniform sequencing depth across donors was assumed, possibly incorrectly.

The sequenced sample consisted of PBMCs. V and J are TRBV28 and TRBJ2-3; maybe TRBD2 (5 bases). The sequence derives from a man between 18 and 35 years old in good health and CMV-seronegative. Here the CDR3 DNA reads TGTGCCAGCAGCGACCCGGCGGTCATAGCGGATACGCAGTATTTT. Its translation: CASSDPAVIADTQYF.